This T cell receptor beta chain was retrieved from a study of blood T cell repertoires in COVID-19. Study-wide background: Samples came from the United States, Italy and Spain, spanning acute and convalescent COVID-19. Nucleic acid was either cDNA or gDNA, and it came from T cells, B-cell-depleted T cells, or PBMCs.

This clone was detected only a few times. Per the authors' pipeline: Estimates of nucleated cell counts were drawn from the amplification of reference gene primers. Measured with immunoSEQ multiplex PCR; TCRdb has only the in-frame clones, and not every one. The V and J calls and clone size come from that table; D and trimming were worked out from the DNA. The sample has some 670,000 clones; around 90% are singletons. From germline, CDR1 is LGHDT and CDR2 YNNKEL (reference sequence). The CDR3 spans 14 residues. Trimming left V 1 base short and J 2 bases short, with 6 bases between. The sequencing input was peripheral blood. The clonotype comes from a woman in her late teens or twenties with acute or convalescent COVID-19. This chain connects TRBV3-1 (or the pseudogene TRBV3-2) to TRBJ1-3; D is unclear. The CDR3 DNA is TGTGCCAGCAGCCAAGTTAGTGCTGGAAACACCATATATTTT. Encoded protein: CASSQVSAGNTIYF.